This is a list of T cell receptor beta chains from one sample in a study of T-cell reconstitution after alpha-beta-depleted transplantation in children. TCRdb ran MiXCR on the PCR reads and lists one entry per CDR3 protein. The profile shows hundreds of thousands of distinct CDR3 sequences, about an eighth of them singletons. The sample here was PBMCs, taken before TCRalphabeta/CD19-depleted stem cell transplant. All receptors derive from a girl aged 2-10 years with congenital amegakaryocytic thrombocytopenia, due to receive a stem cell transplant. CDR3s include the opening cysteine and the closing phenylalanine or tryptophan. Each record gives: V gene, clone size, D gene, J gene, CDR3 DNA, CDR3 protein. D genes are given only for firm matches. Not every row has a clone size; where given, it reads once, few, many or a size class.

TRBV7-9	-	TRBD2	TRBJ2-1	TGTGCCAGCAGCCCGACTAGCTCCACCTACAATGAGCAGTTCTTC	CASSPTSSTYNEQFF
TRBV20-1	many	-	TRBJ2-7	TGCAGTGCTAGAGTCGACCCCACGGTCTCCGAGCAGTACTTC	CSARVDPTVSEQYF
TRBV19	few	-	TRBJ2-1	TGTGCCAGCCTCGGGACTTCTTGGCCATACAATGAGCAGTTCTTC	CASLGTSWPYNEQFF
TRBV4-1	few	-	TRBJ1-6	TGCGCCAGCAGTCTGATCAATTCACCCCTCCACTTT	CASSLINSPLHF
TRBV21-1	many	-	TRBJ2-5	TGTGCCAGCAGCAAAGCAGGGGAGACCCAGTACTTC	CASSKAGETQYF
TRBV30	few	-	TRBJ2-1	TGTGCCTGGAGTCTCTACACCGGGGATGAGCAGTTCTTC	CAWSLYTGDEQFF
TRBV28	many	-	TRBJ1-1	TGTGCCAGCAGTTGCCCCGTGATGAACACTGAAGCTTTCTTT	CASSCPVMNTEAFF
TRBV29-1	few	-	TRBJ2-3	TGCAGCGTACTGGGGGTGATCACAGATACGCAGTATTTT	CSVLGVITDTQYF
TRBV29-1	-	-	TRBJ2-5	TGCAGCGTCCGAGGGGAGACCCAGTACTTC	CSVRGETQYF
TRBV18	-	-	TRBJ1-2	TGTGCCAGCTCCGAAAGGTCTGGGCACGGCTACACCTTC	CASSERSGHGYTF
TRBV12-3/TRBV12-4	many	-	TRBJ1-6	TGTGCCAGCAGTTTTTGGGCGGGACATAGCGTATCACCCCTCCACTTT	CASSFWAGHSVSPLHF
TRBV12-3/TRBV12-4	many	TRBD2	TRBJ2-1	TGTGCCAGTGTGACTAGCGGGAAACACAATGAGCAGTTCTTC	CASVTSGKHNEQFF
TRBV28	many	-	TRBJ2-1	TGTGCCAGCAGTTTTCAGGATGAGCAGTTCTTC	CASSFQDEQFF
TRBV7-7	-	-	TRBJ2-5	TGTGCCAGCAGCTTAGGGGCTAGCCGACGGCAAGAGACCCAGTACTTC	CASSLGASRRQETQYF
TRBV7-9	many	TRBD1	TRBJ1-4	TGTGCCAGCAGTGTTCCAGGGGGTGAAAAACTGTTTTTT	CASSVPGGEKLFF
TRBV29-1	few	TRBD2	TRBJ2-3	TGCAGCGGGGGACTAGCGGGAGTTGTAGATACGCAGTATTTT	CSGGLAGVVDTQYF
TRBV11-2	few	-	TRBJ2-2	TGTGCCAGCAGCCTTCCCGTCGGGGAGCTGTTTTTT	CASSLPVGELFF
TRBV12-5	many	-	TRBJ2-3	TGTGCTAGTGGTCCTCGACAGGAGTCTCCAGATACGCAGTATTTT	CASGPRQESPDTQYF
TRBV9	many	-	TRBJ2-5	TGTGCCAGCAGTCTTACCCCAGTCGAAGAGACCCAGTACTTC	CASSLTPVEETQYF
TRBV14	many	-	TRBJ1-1	TGTGCCAGCAGACCCGTCAACCAGGGGATGTCGGTCACTGAAGCTTTCTTT	CASRPVNQGMSVTEAFF
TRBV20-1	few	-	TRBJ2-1	TGCAGTGCTAGAGCCCCCGACAGATCTCTTGAGCAGTTCTTC	CSARAPDRSLEQFF
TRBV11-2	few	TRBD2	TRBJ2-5	TGTGCCAGCAGCTTAGATGGGTTGACTAGCGGCCATCAAGAGACCCAGTACTTC	CASSLDGLTSGHQETQYF
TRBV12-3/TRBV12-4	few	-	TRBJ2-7	TGTGCCAGCAGTCCCGTGGGGGGGCTAGCAGACTACGAGCAGTACTTC	CASSPVGGLADYEQYF
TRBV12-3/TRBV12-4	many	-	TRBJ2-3	TGTGCCAGCGGGGGCCTTAGCACAGATACGCAGTATTTT	CASGGLSTDTQYF
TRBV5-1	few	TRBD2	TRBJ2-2	TGCGCCAGCAGCTTGGGGACTAGCGAACACACCGGGGAGCTGTTTTTT	CASSLGTSEHTGELFF
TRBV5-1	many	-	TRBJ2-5	TGCGCCAGCAGCACTCCAGGCCAAGAGACCCAGTACTTC	CASSTPGQETQYF
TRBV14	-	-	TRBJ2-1	TGTGCCAGCAGCCAGAGGCGGGCCGGGGATGAGCAGTTCTTC	CASSQRRAGDEQFF
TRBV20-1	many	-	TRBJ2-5	TGCAGTGCTACGTCAAACCAAGAGACCCAGTACTTC	CSATSNQETQYF
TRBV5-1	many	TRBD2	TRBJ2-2	TGCGCCAGCAGCTATGGACTAGCGGAGAACACCGGGGAGCTGTTTTTT	CASSYGLAENTGELFF
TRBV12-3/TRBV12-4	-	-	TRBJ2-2	TGTGCCAGCAGTGTCTCGGGAGTGCCCGGGGAGCTGTTTTTT	CASSVSGVPGELFF
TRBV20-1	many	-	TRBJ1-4	TGCAGTGCAACAACAGGGAGGATTTCGTTCACTAATGAAAAACTGTTTTTT	CSATTGRISFTNEKLFF
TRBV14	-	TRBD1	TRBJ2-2	TGTGCCAGCAGCCATCGCCCCGGGACAGGGAGTTCCGGGGAGCTGTTTTTT	CASSHRPGTGSSGELFF
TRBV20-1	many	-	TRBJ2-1	TGCAGTGCTAGAGTTCCCCGGTTGGGGGGTGAGCAGTTCTTC	CSARVPRLGGEQFF
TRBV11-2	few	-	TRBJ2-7	TGTGCCAGCAGCCTCGTCCCTAACTACGAGCAGTACTTC	CASSLVPNYEQYF
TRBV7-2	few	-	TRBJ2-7	TGTGCCAGCAGCTTATTTCGCGGGCCCCAGGGGGAGCAGTACTTC	CASSLFRGPQGEQYF
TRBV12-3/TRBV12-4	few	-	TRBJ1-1	TGTGCCAGCAGTTTCGGGGACCTGAACACTGAAGCTTTCTTT	CASSFGDLNTEAFF
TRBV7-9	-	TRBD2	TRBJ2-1	TGTGCCAGCAGCCCGGGACTAGCGTGGAGCGAGCAGTTCTTC	CASSPGLAWSEQFF
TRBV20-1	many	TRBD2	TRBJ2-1	TGCAGTGCTAGAAATTTCCTAGCGGGGCTCAATGAGCAGTTCTTC	CSARNFLAGLNEQFF
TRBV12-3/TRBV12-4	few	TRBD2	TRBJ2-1	TGTGCCAGCAGTCTAGCGGGACTAATACGTGAGCAGTTCTTC	CASSLAGLIREQFF
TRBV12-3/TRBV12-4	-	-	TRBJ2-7	TGTGCCAGCAGTTGGGTGCGGGGTTCCGACGGCGAGCAGTACTTC	CASSWVRGSDGEQYF
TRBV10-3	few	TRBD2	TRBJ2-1	TGTGCCATCAGTGAGTCGAATGGCGCTAGCGGGAACAATGAGCAGTTCTTC	CAISESNGASGNNEQFF
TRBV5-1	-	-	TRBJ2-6	TGCGCCAGCCGCTCGACAGGTACCTCTGGGGCCAACGTCCTGACTTTC	CASRSTGTSGANVLTF
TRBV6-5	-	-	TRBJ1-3	TGTGCCAGCAGTTCCGGCGGTCCGTACTCTGGAAACACCATATATTTT	CASSSGGPYSGNTIYF
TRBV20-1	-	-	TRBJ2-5	TGCAGTGCTAGGCTAGCCGGTCCCAGGGAGACCCAGTACTTC	CSARLAGPRETQYF
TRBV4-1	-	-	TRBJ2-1	TGCGCCAGCAGCTTCATCGGGACTTGCGGGAATGAGCAGTTCTTC	CASSFIGTCGNEQFF
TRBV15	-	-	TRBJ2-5	TGTGCCACCAGCAGAGAACCCGGATCCCAAGAGACCCAGTACTTC	CATSREPGSQETQYF
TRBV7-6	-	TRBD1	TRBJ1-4	TGTGCCAGCAGCTTAGGACAGGGATATAATGAAAAACTGTTTTTT	CASSLGQGYNEKLFF
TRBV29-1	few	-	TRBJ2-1	TGCAGCGCTGACTTCGACTCGTCCGCGAATGAGCAGTTCTTC	CSADFDSSANEQFF
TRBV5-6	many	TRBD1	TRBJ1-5	TGTGCCAGCAGCTCCCGACAGGGGAATCAGCCCCAGCATTTT	CASSSRQGNQPQHF
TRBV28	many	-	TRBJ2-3	TGCGCCAGCAGCTTGAGCCGAGGCCCCACAGATACGCAGTATTTT	CASSLSRGPTDTQYF
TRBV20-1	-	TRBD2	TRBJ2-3	TGCAGTGCTAAAGACGCTAGCGGGAGGACCCGCACAGATACGCAGTATTTT	CSAKDASGRTRTDTQYF
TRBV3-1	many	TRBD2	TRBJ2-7	TGTGCCAGCAAACGCGGACTAGCGGGAGTCTACGAGCAGTACTTC	CASKRGLAGVYEQYF
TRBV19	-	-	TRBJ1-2	TGTGCCAGTAGTATAGCGTCGGGCAGTGACTATGGCTACACCTTC	CASSIASGSDYGYTF
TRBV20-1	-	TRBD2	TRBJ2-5	TGCAGTGCTCCCAGTAGCGGGGCAAACCCAGAGACCCAGTACTTC	CSAPSSGANPETQYF
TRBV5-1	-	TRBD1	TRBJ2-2	TGCGCCAGCAGCTGGACAGGCCCCGCGAACACCGGGGAGCTGTTTTTT	CASSWTGPANTGELFF
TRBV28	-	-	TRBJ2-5	TGTGCCAGCAGTTTACGGAGGGCCGGCTGGGGAGAGACCCAGTACTTC	CASSLRRAGWGETQYF
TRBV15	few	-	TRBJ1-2	TGTGCCACCAGCGGTGTTTGGGGGGGCGGCTATGGCTACACCTTC	CATSGVWGGGYGYTF